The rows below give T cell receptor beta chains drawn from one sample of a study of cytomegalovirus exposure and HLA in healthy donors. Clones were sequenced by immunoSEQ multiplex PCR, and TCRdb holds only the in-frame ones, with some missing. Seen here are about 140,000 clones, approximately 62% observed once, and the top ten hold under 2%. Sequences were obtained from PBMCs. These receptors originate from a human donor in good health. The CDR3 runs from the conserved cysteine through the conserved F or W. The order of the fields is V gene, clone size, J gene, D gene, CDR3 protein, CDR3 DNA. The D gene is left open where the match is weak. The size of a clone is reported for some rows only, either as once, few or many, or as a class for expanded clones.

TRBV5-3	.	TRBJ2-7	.	CARGGHFTAPVVDEQYF	TGTGCCAGAGGGGGACATTTTACCGCCCCAGTGGTAGACGAGCAGTACTTC
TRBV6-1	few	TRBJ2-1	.	CASSEYRGQGLAGVGNEQFF	TGTGCCAGCAGTGAATACAGGGGGCAGGGGCTAGCGGGAGTAGGTAATGAGCAGTTCTTC
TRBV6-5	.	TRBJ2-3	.	CASRGGSTDTQYF	TGTGCCAGCCGCGGCGGGAGCACAGATACGCAGTATTTT
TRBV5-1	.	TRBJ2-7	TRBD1	CASSLDSMRDRSYEQYF	TGCGCCAGCAGCTTGGATTCAATGAGGGACAGGTCCTACGAGCAGTACTTC
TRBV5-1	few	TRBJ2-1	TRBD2	CASSSWTSGGAYNEQFGQFF	TGCGCCAGCAGCTCATGGACTAGCGGGGGGGCCTACAATGAGCAGTTCGGGCAGTTCTTC
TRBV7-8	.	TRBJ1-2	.	CASSGDYGYTF	TGTGCCAGCAGCGGAGACTATGGCTACACCTTC
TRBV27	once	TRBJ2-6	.	CASSPLRGTGANVLTF	TGTGCCAGCAGTCCCCTTCGGGGGACTGGGGCCAACGTCCTGACTTTC
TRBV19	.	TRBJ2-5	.	CASSPDYSQETQYF	TGTGCCAGTTCCCCCGACTATAGTCAAGAGACCCAGTACTTC
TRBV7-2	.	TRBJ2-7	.	CASSSPPGEQYF	TGTGCCAGCAGCTCCCCGCCGGGCGAGCAGTACTTC
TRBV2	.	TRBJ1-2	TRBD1	CASNTGGAGYGYTF	TGTGCCAGCAACACAGGGGGCGCGGGCTATGGCTACACCTTC
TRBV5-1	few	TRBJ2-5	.	CASSPGTQFEETQYF	TGCGCCAGCAGCCCCGGGACACAATTTGAAGAGACCCAGTACTTC
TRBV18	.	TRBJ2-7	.	CASSPSGSEQYF	TGTGCCAGCTCACCGAGTGGTTCCGAGCAGTACTTC
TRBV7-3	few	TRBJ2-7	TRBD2	CASSSSGSYEQYF	TGTGCCAGCAGCAGCAGCGGGAGCTACGAGCAGTACTTC
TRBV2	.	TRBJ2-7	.	CASSGAKISYEQYF	TGTGCCAGCAGTGGGGCCAAGATCTCCTACGAGCAGTACTTC
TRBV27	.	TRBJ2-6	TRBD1	CASSLSGTGAPGANVLTF	TGTGCCAGCAGTTTAAGTGGGACAGGGGCTCCCGGGGCCAACGTCCTGACTTTC
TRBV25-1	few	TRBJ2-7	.	CASSVSISYEQYF	TGTGCCAGCAGTGTTAGTATCTCCTACGAGCAGTACTTC
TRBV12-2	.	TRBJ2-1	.	CASRSPYSPGQGTYNEQFF	TGTGCAAGTCGCTCTCCCTACAGTCCTGGACAGGGGACCTACAATGAGCAGTTCTTC
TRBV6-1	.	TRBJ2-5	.	CASQGQPVETQYF	TGTGCCAGTCAAGGACAGCCAGTGGAGACCCAGTACTTC
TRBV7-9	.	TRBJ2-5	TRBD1	CASSQSRDRQETQYF	TGTGCCAGCAGCCAATCCCGGGACAGACAAGAGACCCAGTACTTC
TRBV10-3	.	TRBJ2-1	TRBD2	CAIRRTSGPNNEQFF	TGTGCCATCAGACGTACTAGCGGTCCTAACAATGAGCAGTTCTTC
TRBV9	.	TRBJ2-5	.	CASSTTSSKETQYF	TGTGCCAGCAGCACTACCTCGAGTAAAGAGACCCAGTACTTC
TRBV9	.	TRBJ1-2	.	CASSGTGQHGYTF	TGTGCCAGCAGCGGGACCGGACAGCATGGCTACACCTTC
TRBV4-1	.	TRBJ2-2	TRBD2	CASSQPTSGRAFGELFF	TGCGCCAGCAGCCAACCGACTAGCGGGAGGGCCTTCGGGGAGCTGTTTTTT
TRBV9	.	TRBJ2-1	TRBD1	CASSVTGGAGSEQFF	TGTGCCAGCAGCGTGACAGGGGGCGCAGGGAGTGAGCAGTTCTTC
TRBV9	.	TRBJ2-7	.	CASSASGYSYEQYF	TGTGCCAGCAGCGCTTCGGGATACTCCTACGAGCAGTACTTC
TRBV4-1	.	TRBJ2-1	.	CASSQLTGSQDNEQFF	TGCGCCAGCAGCCAATTAACAGGGAGTCAGGACAATGAGCAGTTCTTC
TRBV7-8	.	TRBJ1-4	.	CASSLGRWQKLFF	TGTGCCAGCAGCTTAGGCAGATGGCAAAAACTGTTTTTT
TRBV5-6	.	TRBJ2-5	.	CASSLSTRRETQYF	TGTGCCAGCAGCTTGTCGACTAGGAGAGAGACCCAGTACTTC
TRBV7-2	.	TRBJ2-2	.	CASSPYTGELFF	TGTGCCAGCAGCCCTTACACCGGGGAGCTGTTTTTT
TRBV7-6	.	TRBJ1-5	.	CASSYQGNQPQHF	TGTGCCAGCAGCTACCAGGGGAATCAGCCCCAGCATTTT
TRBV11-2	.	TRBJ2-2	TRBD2	CASSLVSLAGIPTGELFF	TGTGCCAGCAGCTTAGTTAGCCTAGCGGGAATTCCCACCGGGGAGCTGTTTTTT
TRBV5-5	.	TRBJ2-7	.	CASSSLAVAYEQYF	TGTGCCAGCAGCTCGCTTGCGGTGGCCTACGAGCAGTACTTC
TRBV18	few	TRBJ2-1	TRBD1	CASSPAGQGSYNEQFF	TGTGCCAGCTCACCGGCGGGACAGGGGTCCTACAATGAGCAGTTCTTC
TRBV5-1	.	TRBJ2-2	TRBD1	CASSLETGVTGELFF	TGCGCCAGCAGCTTGGAAACAGGGGTCACCGGGGAGCTGTTTTTT
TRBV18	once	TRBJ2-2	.	CASSPPRGAPTNTGELFF	TGTGCCAGCTCACCGCCCAGGGGAGCCCCCACTAACACCGGGGAGCTGTTTTTT
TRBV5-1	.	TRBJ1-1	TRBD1	CASSLGQGADEAFF	TGCGCCAGCAGCTTGGGCCAGGGGGCGGATGAAGCTTTCTTT
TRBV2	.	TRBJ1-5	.	CASSETRISQPQHF	TGTGCCAGCAGTGAAACACGTATATCTCAGCCCCAGCATTTT
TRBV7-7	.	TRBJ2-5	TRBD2	CASSFSGGETQYF	TGTGCTAGCAGCTTCTCGGGGGGGGAGACCCAGTACTTC
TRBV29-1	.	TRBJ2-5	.	CSVLEYQETQYF	TGCAGCGTTCTAGAGTACCAAGAGACCCAGTACTTC
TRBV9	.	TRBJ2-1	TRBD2	CASSVTRTSGMRDEQFF	TGTGCCAGCAGCGTTACCCGGACTAGCGGGATGAGGGATGAGCAGTTCTTC
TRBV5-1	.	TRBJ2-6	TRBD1	CASTTGTESSGANVLTF	TGCGCCAGCACCACCGGGACAGAGAGCTCTGGGGCCAACGTCCTGACTTTC
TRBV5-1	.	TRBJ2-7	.	CASSLVGDRAYEQYF	TGCGCCAGCAGCTTGGTAGGGGATAGGGCCTACGAGCAGTACTTC